The 23 T cell receptor beta chains below all came from one sample that was sequenced in a study of T-cell memory formation after mild COVID-19. TCRdb re-called the 5' RACE reads through MiXCR, storing one row per CDR3 protein. Here the sample spans just over 400,000 distinct CDR3 sequences, about 22% being singletons. What was sequenced was PBMCs or a T cell subset sorted from them (not recorded which). The receptors shown here come from an adult woman who had mild COVID-19 (a few samples of this study predate the infection). Cell type and time point are not known.

In this sample, this clonotype turned up many times. This sequence joins TRBV7-2 and TRBJ2-1; 9 nucleotides line up with TRBD2. The CDR3 consists of 14 residues. Germline V gene sequence: CDR1 SGHTA, CDR2 FQGNSA. The V and J ends lost 2 bases and 7 bases, in that order; junction bases with no gene match: 3. The CDR3 nucleotides are TGTGCCAGCAGCTTAAGTAGCGGGAGTAATGAGCAGTTCTTC. It is translated as CASSLSSGSNEQFF.

This clonotype occurred many times. The chain carries TRBV20-1 and TRBJ2-5; D call uncertain. With 2 bases removed from V and 5 bases from J, the gap between germline ends came to 15 bases. Germline-derived CDR1 and CDR2 are DFQATT and SNEGSKA (reference sequence). The CDR3 runs to 14 residues. CDR3 in amino acids: CSARRTQWRETQYF. The DNA of the CDR3 is TGCAGTGCTAGAAGGACCCAATGGCGGGAGACCCAGTACTTC.

The CDR3 loop reads CASSQGLPRPASGYYEQYF. The CDR3 nucleotides are TGTGCCAGCAGCCAAGGACTACCCAGACCAGCTAGCGGCTACTACGAGCAGTACTTC. This chain uses TRBV4-2 with TRBJ2-7, with 7 bases identical to TRBD2. This CDR3 is built from 19 residues. Trimming cost V 1 base and J 3 bases; bases outside gene matches: 18. CDR1 and CDR2 from the germline V gene are LGHNA and YNFKEQ.

This clonotype was recorded a few times. The V and J genes are TRBV15 and TRBJ2-5, with TRBD1 identical over 8 bases. The CDR3 spans 17 residues. The germline CDR1 and CDR2 sequences are LNHNV and YYDKDF (reference sequence). The trim removed 3 bases at V and 5 bases at J, leaving 14 bases unmatched. CDR3: CATSSSGQGFFRETQYF. The DNA of the CDR3 is TGTGCCACCAGCAGTAGTGGACAGGGTTTTTTTAGGGAGACCCAGTACTTC.

This chain links TRBV12-3 or TRBV12-4 with TRBJ2-5; D may match TRBD1 or TRBD2 (5 bases each). The CDR3 is 15 residues long. V lost 6 bases to trimming and J lost 5 bases, with 19 bases between them. This chain's CDR3 is CASRLRDALLETQYF. The CDR3 DNA sequence: TGTGCCAGCAGACTTCGGGACGCACTATTGGAGACCCAGTACTTC.

V usage is TRBV7-9 and J usage is TRBJ2-7, with D possibly being TRBD1 (6 bases). The V gene's germline CDR1 is SEHNR and CDR2 FQNEAQ (reference sequence). The CDR3 is 14 residues long. The V gene lost 4 bases and the J gene lost 0 bases, with 10 bases spanning the gap. The CDR3 spells CASSSTGHSYEQYF. The CDR3 DNA follows: TGTGCCAGCAGCTCAACGGGACACTCCTACGAGCAGTACTTC.

This clonotype has just a few counts. The V gene is TRBV19, the J gene TRBJ2-1; D unclear. Germline V gene data show CDR1 as LNHDA and CDR2 as SQIVND (reference sequence). Trimming left V 5 bases short and J 2 bases short, with 16 bases between. This CDR3 is built from 16 residues. DNA of the CDR3: TGTGCCAGTAGTGCGCCAGGTTGGGTCCCCTACAATGAGCAGTTCTTC. It encodes CASSAPGWVPYNEQFF. Full variable domain (missing parts from reference TRBV19 and TRBJ2-1): DGGITQSPKYLFRKEGQNVTLSCEQNLNHDAMYWYRQDPGQGLRLIYYSQIVNDFQKGDIAEGYSVSREKKESFPLTVTSAQKNPTAFYLCASSAPGWVPYNEQFFGPGTRLTVL.

This clonotype was counted ten times or more. The chain joins TRBV5-1 to TRBJ2-1; no definite D call. Germline values: CDR1 SGHRS, CDR2 YFSETQ. The CDR3 runs 14 residues. V lost 5 bases and J 8 bases, leaving 17 bases between the germline ends. CDR3 amino acids: CASSFGPPWDEQFF. For the CDR3, the DNA is TGCGCCAGCAGTTTTGGACCTCCGTGGGATGAGCAGTTCTTC.

A note on this clonotype: The conserved final phenylalanine or tryptophan is absent from the CDR3, which likely points to a read error. The chain has TRBV7-2 and TRBJ2-2; no clear D gene. Germline V CDR1 and CDR2: SGHTA, FQGNSA. Trimming removed 0 bases at V and 6 bases at J, with 11 bases between. The CDR3 is 15 amino acids. The CDR3 DNA reads TGTGCCAGCAGCTTAGCTGGAAACGTGGCCGGGGAGCTGTTTCTT. It yields the protein CASSLAGNVAGELFL.

This clonotype came up a few times. The chain recombines TRBV10-3 with TRBJ2-3, with a possible D match to TRBD1 (6 bases). This CDR3 spans 16 amino acids. Trimming cost V 2 bases and J 0 bases, with 12 bases left between them. Per the germline V gene, CDR1 is ENHRY and CDR2 is SYGVKD. CDR3 DNA: TGTGCCATCAGTGAGCCCGGACAGCTAAGCACAGATACGCAGTATTTT. Residues: CAISEPGQLSTDTQYF.

This clonotype has ten or more counts. The chain joins TRBV2 to TRBJ2-5, with 9 bases identical to TRBD2. This CDR3 is built from 14 residues. CDR1 is SNHLY and CDR2 is FYNNEI in the germline V gene. V was pared by 5 bases and J by 2 bases, with 3 bases of the junction left unmatched. The CDR3 region has the DNA TGTGCCAGCAGTAGTAGCGGGGGTCAAGAGACCCAGTACTTC. Protein: CASSSSGGQETQYF.

This clonotype was found a few times. The V call is TRBV2, the J call TRBJ1-5; D is perhaps TRBD1 (6 bases). Between the trimmed V and J ends, which lost 6 bases and 1 base, there was a span of 10 bases. Germline CDR1 and CDR2: SNHLY and FYNNEI. This CDR3 spans 14 amino acids. CDR3 nucleotides: TGTGCCAGCAGGGAGGACAGAAGCAATCAGCCCCAGCATTTT. Translation gives CASREDRSNQPQHF.

This clonotype has just a few counts. The chain joins TRBV5-1 to TRBJ2-1; no clear D. CDR3 size: 15 residues. V lost 0 bases, J lost 2 bases, and 9 bases lay in between. Germline loops: CDR1 SGHRS, CDR2 YFSETQ. As DNA, the CDR3 is TGCGCCAGCAGCTTGGGTGTGGCTGCCTACAATGAGCAGTTCTTC. Translating it yields CASSLGVAAYNEQFF.

In its sample, this clonotype was seen a few times. V gene TRBV10-3 combines with J gene TRBJ2-7, with TRBD1 matching over 10 bases. Germline CDR1 reads ENHRY; CDR2 reads SYGVKD. J was trimmed by 6 bases and V by 4 bases; bases with no gene match: 3. The CDR3 has 13 residues. The CDR3 sequence: CAISGTGGVEQYF. The CDR3 nucleotides read TGTGCCATCAGTGGGACAGGGGGTGTCGAGCAGTACTTC.

This clonotype was seen once. The chain employs TRBV18 and TRBJ2-4, with TRBD2 matching over 8 bases. V shed 6 bases and J 3 bases; nucleotides not matched to a gene: 4. CDR3 size: 14 residues. CDR1 is KGHSH, CDR2 LQKENI, per germline. CDR3 sequence reads: CASSLGRGKNIQYF. For the CDR3, the DNA is TGTGCCAGCTCCCTCGGGAGGGGCAAAAACATTCAGTACTTC. Using reference TRBV18 and TRBJ2-4 for the parts outside the CDR3, the full variable domain is NAGVMQNPRHLVRRRGQEARLRCSPMKGHSHVYWYRQLPEEGLKFMVYLQKENIIDESGMPKERFSAEFPKEGPSILRIQQVVRGDSAAYFCASSLGRGKNIQYFGAGTRLSVL.

This clonotype has only a few counts. The V gene is TRBV14, the J gene TRBJ1-6; D ambiguous. Deletions cut 0 bases from V and 10 bases from J, with 4 bases between. Germline lookup yields CDR1 SGHDN and CDR2 FVKESK. The CDR3 has 12 amino acids. In DNA form, the CDR3 reads TGTGCCAGCAGCCAAGATTGGTCACCCCTCCACTTT. Residues: CASSQDWSPLHF.

This chain joins TRBV20-1 and TRBJ2-3; possibly TRBD2 for D (5 bases). The CDR3 spans 14 residues. Trimming took off 6 bases at V and 1 base at J, with 14 bases between the two ends. The V gene's germline CDR1 is DFQATT and CDR2 SNEGSKA (reference sequence). The CDR3 sequence is CSARRTDGTDTQYF. For the CDR3, the DNA is TGCAGTGCCCGGAGGACGGACGGCACAGATACGCAGTATTTT.

This clonotype came up once. This chain joins TRBV7-3 and TRBJ1-2, with 9 nucleotides matching TRBD1. With V trimmed by 4 bases and J by 2 bases, 5 bases remained unmatched. There are 15 residues in the CDR3. Germline V gene data show CDR1 as SGHTA and CDR2 as FQGTGA. CDR3 coding DNA: TGTGCCAGCAGCTCCGGACAGGGGTCCAACTATGGCTACACCTTC. Its protein is CASSSGQGSNYGYTF.

This clonotype was found a few times. This chain links TRBV20-1 with TRBJ1-1; TRBD1 matches 10 bases. J gave up 5 bases and V 1 base, and 13 bases lay outside the gene matches. The length of the CDR3 is 17 residues. The germline V gene encodes CDR1 DFQATT and CDR2 SNEGSKA (reference sequence). CDR3 DNA sequence: TGCAGTGCTAGAGTTCCCGGGACAGGGGCCCTAGGGACTGAAGCTTTCTTT. Residues: CSARVPGTGALGTEAFF.

The V gene is TRBV2, the J gene TRBJ1-5; tentative D call: TRBD1 (5 bases). Per germline, CDR1 SNHLY and CDR2 FYNNEI. The CDR3 runs 18 residues. The ends were cut back, 3 bases at V and 1 base at J, with 19 bases in the middle. The CDR3 sequence: CASSERSPGTVSNQPQHF. CDR3 nucleotide sequence: TGTGCCAGCAGTGAGAGGTCTCCCGGGACGGTGAGCAATCAGCCCCAGCATTTT.

The V call is TRBV7-9, the J call TRBJ1-5; 9 nucleotides align to TRBD1. The CDR3 loop spans 16 amino acids. The V gene end was trimmed by 4 bases and the J gene end by 1 base; junction bases not matched to a gene: 5. In germline, CDR1 is SEHNR, CDR2 FQNEAQ (reference sequence). The CDR3 DNA follows: TGTGCCAGCAGCTCCGCACAGGGGGCAAGCAATCAGCCCCAGCATTTT. Translating it yields CASSSAQGASNQPQHF.

This rearrangement joins TRBV9 to TRBJ2-1; no reliable D call. Germline CDR1 SGDLS, CDR2 YYNGEE. This CDR3 contains 13 residues. Trimming cost V 4 bases and J 2 bases, with 7 bases left between them. The CDR3 loop reads CASSLTPYNEQFF. CDR3 nucleotides: TGTGCCAGCAGCTTAACCCCCTACAATGAGCAGTTCTTC.

V is TRBV6-5 and J is TRBJ2-5; D not resolved. Germline V gene data show CDR1 as MNHEY and CDR2 as SVGAGI. V lost 5 bases to trimming and J lost 1 base, with 11 bases between them. The CDR3 has 14 residues. The CDR3 protein is CASSPVDLQETQYF. The CDR3 nucleotides read TGTGCCAGCAGTCCGGTGGACCTCCAAGAGACCCAGTACTTC.